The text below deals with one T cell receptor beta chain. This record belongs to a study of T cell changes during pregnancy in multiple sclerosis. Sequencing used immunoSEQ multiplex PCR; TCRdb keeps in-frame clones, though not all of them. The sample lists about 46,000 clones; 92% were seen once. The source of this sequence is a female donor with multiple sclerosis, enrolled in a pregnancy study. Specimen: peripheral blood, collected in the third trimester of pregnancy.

In DNA, the CDR3 is TGTGCCAGCAGTACAGAAATAAGCTCCTACAATGAGCAGTTCTTC. Amino acids: CASSTEISSYNEQFF. V gene TRBV6-1 combines with J gene TRBJ2-1; no reliable D call. The V gene's germline CDR1 is MNHNS and CDR2 SASEGT. The CDR3 length is 15 residues. V was shortened by 5 bases and J by 0 bases, with 11 bases between the two germline ends.